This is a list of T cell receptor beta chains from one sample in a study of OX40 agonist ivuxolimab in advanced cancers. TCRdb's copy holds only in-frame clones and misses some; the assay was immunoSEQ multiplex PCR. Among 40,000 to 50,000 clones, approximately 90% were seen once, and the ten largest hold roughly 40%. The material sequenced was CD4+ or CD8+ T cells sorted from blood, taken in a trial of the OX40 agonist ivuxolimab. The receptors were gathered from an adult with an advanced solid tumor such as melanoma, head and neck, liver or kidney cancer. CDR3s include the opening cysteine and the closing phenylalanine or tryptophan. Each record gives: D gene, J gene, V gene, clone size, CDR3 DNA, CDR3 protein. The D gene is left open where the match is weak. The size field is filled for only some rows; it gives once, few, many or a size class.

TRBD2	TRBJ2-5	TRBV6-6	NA	TGTGCCAGCAGTTCTACCTTAGCGGGGGGGCTGGAGACCCAGTACTTC	CASSSTLAGGLETQYF
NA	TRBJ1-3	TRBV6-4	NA	TGTGCCAGCAGAAGCTCTGGAAACACCATATATTTT	CASRSSGNTIYF
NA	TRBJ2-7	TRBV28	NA	TGTGCCAGCAGTTTGGTTAGCGCGTACGAGCAGTACTTC	CASSLVSAYEQYF
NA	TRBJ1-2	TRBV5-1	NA	TGCGCCAGCAGCTTGGGGACACCTAACTATGGCTACACCTTC	CASSLGTPNYGYTF
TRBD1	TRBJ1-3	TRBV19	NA	TGTGCCAGTAGTATTGCTGCAGGGGGGTCCTCTGGAAACACCATATATTTT	CASSIAAGGSSGNTIYF
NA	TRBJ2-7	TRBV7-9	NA	TGTGCCAGCAGCTTAGTGTATGGCGGGATGAAGTACGAGCAGTACTTC	CASSLVYGGMKYEQYF
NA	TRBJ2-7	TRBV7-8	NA	TGTGCCAGCAGCATCCGACGGGGGCTTAGGACCTACGAGCAGTACTTC	CASSIRRGLRTYEQYF
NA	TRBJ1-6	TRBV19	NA	TGTGCCAGTAGTACGTACGTTCGTTCACCCCTCCACTTT	CASSTYVRSPLHF
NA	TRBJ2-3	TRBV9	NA	TGTGCCAGCAGCGTAGATCCCCAACAAGATACGCAGTATTTT	CASSVDPQQDTQYF
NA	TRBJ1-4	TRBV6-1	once	TGTGCCAGCAGTGTACAGGAAACAACTAATGAAAAACTGTTTTTT	CASSVQETTNEKLFF
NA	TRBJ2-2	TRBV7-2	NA	TGTGCCAGCAGCCCCCCCTCTTTGAGGGAGCTGTTTTTT	CASSPPSLRELFF
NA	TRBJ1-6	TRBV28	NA	TGTGCCAGCAGTTTAAACCCAGATTATTCACCCCTCCACTTT	CASSLNPDYSPLHF
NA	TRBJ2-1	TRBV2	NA	TGTGCCAGCAGGGCTAGGGGGACGGTAGACTACAATGAGCAGTTCTTC	CASRARGTVDYNEQFF
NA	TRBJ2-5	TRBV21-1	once	TGTGCCAGCAGCGGACGTCCTGCAGGGGAGGTGGGAATGGTGCAAGAGACCCAGTACTTC	CASSGRPAGEVGMVQETQYF
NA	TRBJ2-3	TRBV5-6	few	TGTGCCAGCAGTTCTAAGACAGGATCAGATACGCAGTATTTT	CASSSKTGSDTQYF
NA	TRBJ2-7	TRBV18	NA	TGTGCCAGCTCACCACAAGGCGGGAACACCTACGAGCAGTACTTC	CASSPQGGNTYEQYF
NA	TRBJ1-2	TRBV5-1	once	TGCGCCAGCAGCTTGACTCTAGGAGACTATGGCTACACCTTC	CASSLTLGDYGYTF
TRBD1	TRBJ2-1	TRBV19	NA	TGTGCCAGTAGTTTCCGCCAAGTCCGGGACAGGGCCAGATTCTTC	CASSFRQVRDRARFF
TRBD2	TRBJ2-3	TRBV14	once	TGTGCCAGCAGCCAGGTTAGCGGGTACCGCACGTATACGCAGTATTTT	CASSQVSGYRTYTQYF
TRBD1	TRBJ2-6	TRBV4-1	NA	TGCGCCAGCAGCCCGCGACAGGGGGGGGCCAACGTCCTGACTTTC	CASSPRQGGANVLTF
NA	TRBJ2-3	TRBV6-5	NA	TGTGCCAGCAGTTACTCGGGTCTGGGGTTCTTGGATACGCAGTATTTT	CASSYSGLGFLDTQYF
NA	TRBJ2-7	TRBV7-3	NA	TGTGCCAGCAGCTTAACGGACCCGACAGTCCCCTACGAGCAGTACTTC	CASSLTDPTVPYEQYF
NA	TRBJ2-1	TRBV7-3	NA	TGTGCCAGCAGCTTAGCGGTTTACAATGAGCAGTTCTTC	CASSLAVYNEQFF
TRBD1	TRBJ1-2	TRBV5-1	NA	TGCGCCAGCAGCCTGCACGGACAGGCTCGAAACTATGGCTACACCTTC	CASSLHGQARNYGYTF
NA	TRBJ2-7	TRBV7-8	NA	TGTGCCAGCAGCTTCGGGCAGAACGAGCAGTACTTC	CASSFGQNEQYF
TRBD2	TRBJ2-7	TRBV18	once	TGTGCCAGCTCAACGGGACTAGGCGGAAAGGGACAGCAGTACTTC	CASSTGLGGKGQQYF
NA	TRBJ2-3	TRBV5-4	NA	TGTGCCAGCACCGAGACGGGGGAAGATACGCAGTATTTT	CASTETGEDTQYF
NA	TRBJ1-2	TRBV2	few	TGTGCCAGCAGCACGGGTCGTGGGGCTAGGTATGGCTACACCTTC	CASSTGRGARYGYTF
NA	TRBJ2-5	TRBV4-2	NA	TGTGCCAGCAGCCAAGAAGTAGTTTACGAAGAGACCCAGTACTTC	CASSQEVVYEETQYF
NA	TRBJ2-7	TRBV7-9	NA	TGTGCCAGCAGCTTAGGAGGGGCAGGGCGGTACGAGCAGTACTTC	CASSLGGAGRYEQYF
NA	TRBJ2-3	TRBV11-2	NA	TGTGCCAGCAGACCCCGGCAGGACACCACAGATACGCAGTATTTT	CASRPRQDTTDTQYF
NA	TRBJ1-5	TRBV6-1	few	TGTGCCAGCAGTGAAGGGCAGGGCGCTCAGCCCCAGCATTTT	CASSEGQGAQPQHF
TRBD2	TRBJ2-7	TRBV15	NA	TGTGCCACCGCTGGGGGGGGCGAGCAGTACTTC	CATAGGGEQYF
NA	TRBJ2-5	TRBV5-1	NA	TGCGCCAGCAGCGTGCGCGGGGAGACCCAGTACTTC	CASSVRGETQYF
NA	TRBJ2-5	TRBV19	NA	TGTGCCAGTAGTAACCAAGAGACCCAGTACTTC	CASSNQETQYF
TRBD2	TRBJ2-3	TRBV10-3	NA	TGTGCCATCAGCAATCAGACTAGCGGGACGGATACGCAGTATTTT	CAISNQTSGTDTQYF
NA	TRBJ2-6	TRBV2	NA	TGTGCCAGCAGGACCTTCAGTGGGGCCAACGTCCTGACTTTC	CASRTFSGANVLTF
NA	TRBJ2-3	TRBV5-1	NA	TGCGCCAGCAGCTTGGTCCCTAGGGGCACAGATACGCAGTATTTT	CASSLVPRGTDTQYF
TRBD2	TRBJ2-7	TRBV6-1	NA	TGTGCTGCGGGGGAGGGCCCCTCCTACGAGCAGTACTTC	CAAGEGPSYEQYF
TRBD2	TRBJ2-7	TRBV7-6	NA	TGTGCCAGCAGCCATCAGGGCCCGGGAGGTAGGGACGAGCAGTACTTC	CASSHQGPGGRDEQYF
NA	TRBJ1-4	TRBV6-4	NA	TGTGCCAGCAGTGACAGGAGGGAAGAAAAACTGTTTTTT	CASSDRREEKLFF
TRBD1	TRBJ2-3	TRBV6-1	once	TGTGCCAGCAGTGAACTCCCGACAGGGGACTCTACGCAGTATTTT	CASSELPTGDSTQYF
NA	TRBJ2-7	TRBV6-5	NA	TGTGCCAGCATCAAAATGACAGGTTCCTACGAGCAGTACTTC	CASIKMTGSYEQYF
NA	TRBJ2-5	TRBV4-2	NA	TGTGCCAGCAGCCCTGGGCGTGGAGAGACCCAGTACTTC	CASSPGRGETQYF
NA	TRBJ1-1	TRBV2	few	TGTGCCAGCAAGGGTTCGGGTGACACTGAAGCTTTCTTT	CASKGSGDTEAFF
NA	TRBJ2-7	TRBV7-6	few	TGTGCCAGCAGCTTAGAGGGCCGTCAGCAGTACTTC	CASSLEGRQQYF
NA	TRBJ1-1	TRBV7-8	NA	TGTGCCAGCAGCTCGAAGCAGGGGACTGAAGCTTTCTTT	CASSSKQGTEAFF
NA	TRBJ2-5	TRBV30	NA	TGTGCCTGGAGTGAGACGGTCCAAGAGACCCAGTACTTC	CAWSETVQETQYF
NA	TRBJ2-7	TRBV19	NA	TGTGCCAGTAGTATAGGTCGGAAGGATGGGCCTCACGAGCAGTACTTC	CASSIGRKDGPHEQYF
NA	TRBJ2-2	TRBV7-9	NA	TGTGCCAGCAGCCCCGACTCCTACACCGGGGAGCTGTTTTTT	CASSPDSYTGELFF
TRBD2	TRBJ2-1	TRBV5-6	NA	TGTGCCAGCAGCTTGGCGGGAGGTCCCCACAATGAGCAGTTCTTC	CASSLAGGPHNEQFF
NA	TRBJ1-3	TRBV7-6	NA	TGTGCCAGCAGCTTCGGACAGACGCTCTCTGGAAACACCATATATTTT	CASSFGQTLSGNTIYF